The present T cell receptor (beta chain) was sequenced within a study of glioma-infiltrating T cells. Amplification of TCR alpha and beta CDR3 regions from RNA used iRepertoire nested multiplex PCR. TCRdb passed the multiplex PCR reads through MiXCR, listing each CDR3 protein once. This repertoire shows approximately 90,000 distinct CDR3 sequences, 20% to 25% found once; its top ten account for around 7%. Trimming took 0 bases from V and 6 from J, leaving 9 bases between them. CDR1 and CDR2 (germline): SGHRS, YFSETQ. The CDR3 extends over 13 amino acids. This clonotype was counted at least ten times. This TCR was sampled from a human donor with low-grade glioma or glioblastoma, undergoing nonglioma brain surgery, or in good health (not recorded which). The chain uses TRBV5-1 and TRBJ1-2; D not resolved. Sequenced material: glioma tissue, nonneoplastic brain tissue, or PBMCs (not recorded which). For the CDR3, the DNA is TGCGCCAGCAGCTTGGCCCTAACTGATGGCTACACCTTC. Translation gives CASSLALTDGYTF.